The rows below give T cell receptor beta chains drawn from one sample of a study of T cell repertoires in cytomegalovirus infection. TCRdb re-derived calls from the reads in MiXCR, one entry per CDR3 protein. The sample has approximately 200,000 distinct CDR3 sequences; about 28% are singletons. The sequenced material came from PBMCs. The receptors originated from a human donor in good health (CMV status not recorded). Some clones in this sample may be carry-over from other donors' samples. Each CDR3 is given with its conserved first and last residue. The D gene is left open where the match is weak. Where a row states a size, it is once, few, many or the class of an expanded clone; other rows omit it.

D gene,clone size,J gene,V gene,CDR3 DNA,CDR3 protein
-,-,TRBJ2-3,TRBV11-2,TGTGCCAGCAGCTTAGATTGGGGGCGAGGAGATACGCAGTATTTT,CASSLDWGRGDTQYF
-,few,TRBJ1-5,TRBV29-1,TGCAGCGTTGCTGGGGAGGGGCCCCAGCATTTT,CSVAGEGPQHF
-,-,TRBJ1-1,TRBV5-1,TGCGCCAGCAGCTTGGAGGGGGGGACGAACACTGAAGCTTTCTTT,CASSLEGGTNTEAFF
-,few,TRBJ1-2,TRBV25-1,TGTGCCAGCGGAGAAGCGGGTGGCTACACCTTC,CASGEAGGYTF
-,-,TRBJ1-4,TRBV19,TGTGCCAGTACCATCGGGGGGGCCAACGAAAAACTGTTTTTT,CASTIGGANEKLFF
-,many,TRBJ1-1,TRBV7-8,TGTGCCAGCAGCGCAATTCGGGTCAACACTGAAGCTTTCTTT,CASSAIRVNTEAFF
-,few,TRBJ2-4,TRBV7-3,TGTGCCAGCAGCTTAGGGATAGGGGACATTCAGTACTTC,CASSLGIGDIQYF
-,few,TRBJ2-5,TRBV6-1,TGTGCCAGCAGTGAAGCAAGGGGGTGGGAGACCCAGTACTTC,CASSEARGWETQYF
-,few,TRBJ1-1,TRBV19,TGTGCCAGTAGTATCCCAGGGAACACTGAAGCTTTCTTT,CASSIPGNTEAFF
-,-,TRBJ1-1,TRBV12-3/TRBV12-4,TGTGCCAGCAGTCCGGGCCTGGGGTATACTGAAGCTTTCTTT,CASSPGLGYTEAFF
-,-,TRBJ2-7,TRBV5-1,TGCGCCAGCAGCTTGGAGGGGGGGCTCCTCTACGAGCAGTACTTC,CASSLEGGLLYEQYF
-,-,TRBJ2-3,TRBV20-1,TGCAGTGCCAGAAACCAGGCTAGCAATACGCAGTATTTT,CSARNQASNTQYF
TRBD1,-,TRBJ1-1,TRBV20-1,TGCAGTGCTAGAAGGACAGGCTGGTCTGAAGCTTTCTTT,CSARRTGWSEAFF
-,few,TRBJ1-2,TRBV12-3/TRBV12-4,TGTGCCAGCAGTTTATCCGGAACTAACTATGGCTACACCTTC,CASSLSGTNYGYTF
TRBD1,medium-sized,TRBJ1-4,TRBV23-1,TGCGCCAGCAGTCAATCGACTGGACAGGGTGAAAAACTGTTTTTT,CASSQSTGQGEKLFF
-,-,TRBJ2-1,TRBV11-2,TGTGCCAGCAGCCCCTATCCTTACAATGAGCAGTTCTTC,CASSPYPYNEQFF
-,-,TRBJ1-1,TRBV4-1,TGCGCCAGCAGCCAACCCTCCGGCCGGAACACTGAAGCTTTCTTT,CASSQPSGRNTEAFF
TRBD2,few,TRBJ2-7,TRBV11-2,TGTGCCAGCAGCTTCCCCGGGAGGGCCTACGAGCAGTACTTC,CASSFPGRAYEQYF
TRBD1,-,TRBJ2-1,TRBV19,TGTGCCAGTAGTATCGGACAGGGGAACAATGAGCAGTTCTTC,CASSIGQGNNEQFF
-,few,TRBJ2-2,TRBV5-4,TGTGCCAGCAGCTCATCTCAGGGGATAGCCGGGGAGCTGTTTTTT,CASSSSQGIAGELFF
-,-,TRBJ1-6,TRBV12-3/TRBV12-4,TGTGCCAGCAGTTCGGACGGACGAAATTCACCCCTCCACTTT,CASSSDGRNSPLHF
-,many,TRBJ2-3,TRBV7-2,TGTGCCAGCAGCTTAACACCCCGCACAGATACGCAGTATTTT,CASSLTPRTDTQYF
TRBD2,-,TRBJ2-5,TRBV5-8,TGTGCCAGCAGCCGTGGACTAGCGGGGGAGACCCAGTACTTC,CASSRGLAGETQYF
-,-,TRBJ1-3,TRBV7-2,TGTGCCAGCAGCTCCGCCGGGCGAAACACCATATATTTT,CASSSAGRNTIYF
-,few,TRBJ2-6,TRBV6-2/TRBV6-3,TGTGCCAGCAGTTTCCACACGGGCGGCTCTGGGGCCAACGTCCTGACTTTC,CASSFHTGGSGANVLTF
TRBD1,few,TRBJ2-1,TRBV5-5,TGTGCCAGCAGCTTGGCCGGGACAGCCATGGAGCAGTTCTTC,CASSLAGTAMEQFF
TRBD1,-,TRBJ2-7,TRBV18,TGTGCCAGCTCACCAACCAGGGGGCGGTCCTACGAGCAGTACTTC,CASSPTRGRSYEQYF
TRBD1,many,TRBJ1-2,TRBV7-2,TGTGCCAGCAGCTTCGAGACAGGGAACTATGGCTACACCTTC,CASSFETGNYGYTF
-,many,TRBJ2-2,TRBV7-9,TGTGCCAGCAGCTCCGGGACCTACGGGGAGCTGTTTTTT,CASSSGTYGELFF
-,-,TRBJ2-1,TRBV4-3,TGCGCCAGCAGCCAATTATCCCCCCTGGGAAATGAGCAGTTCTTC,CASSQLSPLGNEQFF
-,-,TRBJ2-5,TRBV20-1,TGCAGTGCTAGTCCCGGGACAAGTCAAGAGACCCAGTACTTC,CSASPGTSQETQYF
-,-,TRBJ1-3,TRBV4-3,TGCGCCAGCAGCCAAGATCTGGGCCACACCATATATTTT,CASSQDLGHTIYF
-,-,TRBJ1-1,TRBV6-2/TRBV6-3,TGTGCCAGTTACAGGGACTTGAACACTGAAGCTTTCTTT,CASYRDLNTEAFF
-,-,TRBJ1-1,TRBV7-3,TGTGCCAGCAGTGCAAGCCCCGGATACACTGAAGCTTTCTTT,CASSASPGYTEAFF
-,many,TRBJ1-1,TRBV11-2,TGTGCCAGCAGCTACAGGGCCCCTCTACTGTCCACGAACACTGAAGCTTTCTTT,CASSYRAPLLSTNTEAFF
TRBD1,few,TRBJ1-2,TRBV29-1,TGCAGCGTTACCGACAGGGACTATGGCTACACCTTC,CSVTDRDYGYTF
-,-,TRBJ2-1,TRBV7-2,TGTGCCAGCAGCTTAGGAGCTGGCGATCAGTTCTTC,CASSLGAGDQFF